This record concerns one TCR beta chain sequence. The CDR3 totals 13 residues. The assay was immunoSEQ multiplex PCR, and TCRdb's table has in-frame clones only and misses some. The table includes roughly 140,000 clones, about 79% detected once. The data were obtained in a study of blood T cell repertoires in COVID-19. Background on the study: There were acute and convalescent COVID-19 samples, and they came from the United States, Italy and Spain. Sample material is recorded as cDNA or gDNA derived from T cells, B-cell-depleted T cells, or PBMCs.

The chain employs TRBV12-2 and TRBJ1-3. TRBV12-2 is a pseudogene segment. The sample comprised peripheral blood. The receptor was isolated from a woman aged 50 to 60 with acute or convalescent COVID-19. CDR3 region: CASRAGGRNTIYF. As DNA, the CDR3 is TGTGCAAGTCGCGCCGGGGGAAGAAACACCATATATTTT.